This T cell receptor (beta chain) was documented in a study of blood T cells in healthy people across ages. Study-wide findings and caveats: The unknown donor CMV status may have confounded expanded clonotype changes. Researchers deemed the diversity estimates from one million T cells underestimates.

As for this clonotype: No antigen is known for it.

The second PCR ran roughly 6 to 11 cycles with a sample-barcoded 5' primer and J-beta primers. Researchers report that a template-switch adaptor with 12 random nucleotides tagged each cDNA molecule. There were at least 3 million CDR3-containing paired-end reads obtained from each sample. TCRdb itself ran the 5' RACE reads through MiXCR, one entry per CDR3 protein. Here the sample spans about 1,800,000 distinct CDR3 sequences, roughly 28% being singletons. Trimming removed 1 base from V and 6 bases from J; junction bases left unmatched: 9. The CDR3 runs to 16 residues. The germline V gene has CDR1 SGHRS and CDR2 YFSETQ.

This clonotype was sampled from a woman in her twenties or thirties in good health. Sequencing was performed on blood. This chain connects TRBV5-1 to TRBJ2-1; 8 positions match TRBD2. This CDR3 reads CASSLSSSGRPNEQFF. CDR3 coding DNA: TGCGCCAGCAGCTTGTCTTCTAGCGGGCGCCCCAATGAGCAGTTCTTC. The full variable domain, rest sourced from reference TRBV5-1 and TRBJ2-1, is KAGVTQTPRYLIKTRGQQVTLSCSPISGHRSVSWYQQTPGQGLQFLFEYFSETQRNKGNFPGRFSGRQFSNSRSEMNVSTLELGDSALYLCASSLSSSGRPNEQFFGPGTRLTVL.